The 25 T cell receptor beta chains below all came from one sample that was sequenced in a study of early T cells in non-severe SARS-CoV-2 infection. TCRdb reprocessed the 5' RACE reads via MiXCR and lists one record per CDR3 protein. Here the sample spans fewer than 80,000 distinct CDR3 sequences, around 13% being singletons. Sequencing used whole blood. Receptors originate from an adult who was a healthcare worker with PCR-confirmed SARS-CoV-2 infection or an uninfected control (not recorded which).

The CDR3 bases are TGTGCCAGCAGTTACATGGCCGGATTCTACAATGAGCAGTTCTTC. It is translated as CASSYMAGFYNEQFF. The V call is TRBV6-2 or TRBV6-3, the J call TRBJ2-1, with D unclear. This CDR3 region has 15 residues. Germline V gene sequence: CDR1 MNHEY, CDR2 SVGEGT. V shed 2 bases and J shed 3 bases, with 11 bases lying between them.

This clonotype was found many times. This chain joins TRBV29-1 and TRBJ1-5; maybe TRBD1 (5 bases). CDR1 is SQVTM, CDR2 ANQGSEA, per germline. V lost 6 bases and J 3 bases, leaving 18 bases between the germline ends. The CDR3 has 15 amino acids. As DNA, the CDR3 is TGCAGCGTACAAGCACGGGGGGGAATCAATCAGCCCCAGCATTTT. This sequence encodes CSVQARGGINQPQHF.

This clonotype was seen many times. CDR3 sequence: CSANQGSTGELFF. The CDR3 DNA sequence: TGCAGTGCCAATCAGGGAAGCACCGGGGAGCTGTTTTTT. The chain uses TRBV20-1 and TRBJ2-2; D perhaps matches TRBD1 (5 bases). Germline V gene lookup returns CDR1 DFQATT and CDR2 SNEGSKA (reference sequence). V was clipped by 6 bases and J by 4 bases, with 12 bases between them. The CDR3 runs 13 residues.

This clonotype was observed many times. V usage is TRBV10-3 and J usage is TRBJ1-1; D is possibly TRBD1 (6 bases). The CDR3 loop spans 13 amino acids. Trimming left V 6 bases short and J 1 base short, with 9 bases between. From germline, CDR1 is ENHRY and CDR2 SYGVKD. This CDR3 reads CAIRDRQNTEAFF. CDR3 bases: TGTGCCATCAGGGACAGACAGAACACTGAAGCTTTCTTT.

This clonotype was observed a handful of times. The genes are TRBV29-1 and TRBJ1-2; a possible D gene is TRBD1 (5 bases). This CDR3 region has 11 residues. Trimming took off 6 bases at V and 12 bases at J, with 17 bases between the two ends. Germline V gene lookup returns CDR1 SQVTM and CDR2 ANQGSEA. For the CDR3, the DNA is TGCAGCGTGGCACCGGGACCCCTTAACACCTTC. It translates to CSVAPGPLNTF.

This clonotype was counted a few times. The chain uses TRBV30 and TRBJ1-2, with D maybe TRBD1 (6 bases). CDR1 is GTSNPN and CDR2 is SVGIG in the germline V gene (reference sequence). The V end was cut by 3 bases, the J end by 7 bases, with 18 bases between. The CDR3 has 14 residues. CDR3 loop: CAWREQGDPFGYTF. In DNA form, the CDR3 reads TGTGCCTGGAGAGAACAGGGTGATCCCTTTGGCTACACCTTC.

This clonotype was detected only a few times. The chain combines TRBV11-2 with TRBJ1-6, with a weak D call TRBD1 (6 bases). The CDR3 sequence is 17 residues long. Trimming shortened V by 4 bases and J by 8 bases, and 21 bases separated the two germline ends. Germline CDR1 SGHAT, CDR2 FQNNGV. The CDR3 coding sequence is TGTGCCAGCAGCTACTATTTAACAGGGATTCTTCATTCACCCCTCCACTTT. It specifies CASSYYLTGILHSPLHF. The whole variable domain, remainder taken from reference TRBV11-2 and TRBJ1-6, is EAGVAQSPRYKIIEKRQSVAFWCNPISGHATLYWYQQILGQGPKLLIQFQNNGVVDDSQLPKDRFSAERLKGVDSTLKIQPAKLEDSAVYLCASSYYLTGILHSPLHFGNGTRLTVT.

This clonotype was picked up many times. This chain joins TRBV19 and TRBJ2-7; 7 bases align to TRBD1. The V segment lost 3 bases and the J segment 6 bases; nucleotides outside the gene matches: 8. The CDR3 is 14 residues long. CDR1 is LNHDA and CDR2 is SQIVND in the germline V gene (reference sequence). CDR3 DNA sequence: TGTGCCAGTAGTATTGCGAGACAGGGTTTCGAGCAGTACTTC. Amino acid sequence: CASSIARQGFEQYF.

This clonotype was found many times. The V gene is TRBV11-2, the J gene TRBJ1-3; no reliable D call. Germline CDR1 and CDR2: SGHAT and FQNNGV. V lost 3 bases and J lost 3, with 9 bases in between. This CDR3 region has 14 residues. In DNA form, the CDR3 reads TGTGCCAGCAGCTTCGTGACGAGTGGAAACACCATATATTTT. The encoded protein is CASSFVTSGNTIYF.

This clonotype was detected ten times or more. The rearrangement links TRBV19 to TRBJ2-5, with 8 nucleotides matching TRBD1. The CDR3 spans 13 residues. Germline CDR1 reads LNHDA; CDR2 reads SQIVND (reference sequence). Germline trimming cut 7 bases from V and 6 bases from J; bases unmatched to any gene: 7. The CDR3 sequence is CASNRQGQKTQYF. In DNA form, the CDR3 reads TGTGCCAGTAACCGACAGGGGCAGAAGACCCAGTACTTC.

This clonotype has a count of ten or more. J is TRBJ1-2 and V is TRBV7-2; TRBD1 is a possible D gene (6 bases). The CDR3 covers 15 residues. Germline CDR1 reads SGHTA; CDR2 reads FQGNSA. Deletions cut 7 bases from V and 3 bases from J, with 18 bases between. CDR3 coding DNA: TGTGCCAGCACCCATGTTGGGGGCTTTGACTATGGCTACACCTTC. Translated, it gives CASTHVGGFDYGYTF.

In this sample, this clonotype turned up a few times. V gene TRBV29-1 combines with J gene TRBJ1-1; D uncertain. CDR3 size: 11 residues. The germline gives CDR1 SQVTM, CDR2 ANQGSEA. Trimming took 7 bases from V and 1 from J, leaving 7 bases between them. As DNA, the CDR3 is TGCAGCGCCAGCAAGAACACTGAAGCTTTCTTT. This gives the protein CSASKNTEAFF. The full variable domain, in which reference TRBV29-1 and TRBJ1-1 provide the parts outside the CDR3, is SAVISQKPSRDICQRGTSLTIQCQVDSQVTMMFWYRQQPGQSLTLIATANQGSEATYESGFVIDKFPISRPNLTFSTLTVSNMSPEDSSIYLCSASKNTEAFFGQGTRLTVV.

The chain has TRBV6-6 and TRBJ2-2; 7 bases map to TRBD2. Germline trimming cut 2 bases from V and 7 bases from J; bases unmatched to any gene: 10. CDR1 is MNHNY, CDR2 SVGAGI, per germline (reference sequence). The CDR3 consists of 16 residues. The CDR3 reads CASSYGAGVVSGELFF. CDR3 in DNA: TGTGCCAGCAGTTACGGGGCGGGAGTAGTAAGCGGGGAGCTGTTTTTT.

CDR3 sequence: CASSLRDSKNIQYF. The CDR3 DNA is TGTGCCAGCAGCCTCCGAGACAGTAAAAACATTCAGTACTTC. The genes are TRBV3-1 and TRBJ2-4, with D perhaps TRBD1 (5 bases). Between the trimmed V and J ends, which lost 4 bases and 4 bases, there was a span of 11 bases. From germline, CDR1 is LGHDT and CDR2 YNNKEL (reference sequence). CDR3 size: 14 residues.

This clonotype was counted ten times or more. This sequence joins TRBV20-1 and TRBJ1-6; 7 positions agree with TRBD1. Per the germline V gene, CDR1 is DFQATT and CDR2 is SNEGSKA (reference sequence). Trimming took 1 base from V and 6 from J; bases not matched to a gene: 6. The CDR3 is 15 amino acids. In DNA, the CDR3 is TGCAGTGCTAGAGTGACAGGGTTTGGTAATTCACCCCTCCACTTT. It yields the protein CSARVTGFGNSPLHF.

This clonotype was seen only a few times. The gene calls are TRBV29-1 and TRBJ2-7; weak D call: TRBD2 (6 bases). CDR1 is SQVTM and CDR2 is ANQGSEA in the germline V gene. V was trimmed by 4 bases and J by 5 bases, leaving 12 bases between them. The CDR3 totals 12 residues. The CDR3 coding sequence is TGCAGCGTTGCGGGGGATTACGACGAGCAGTACTTC. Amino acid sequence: CSVAGDYDEQYF.

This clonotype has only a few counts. CDR3 in amino acids: CSVEDGTGYTEAFF. Here the CDR3 DNA reads TGCAGCGTTGAAGACGGGACAGGGTACACTGAAGCTTTCTTT. The rearrangement joins TRBV29-1 to TRBJ1-1; 9 bases are a match to TRBD1. The CDR3 loop spans 14 amino acids. Germline CDR1 is SQVTM and CDR2 is ANQGSEA. The V segment lost 0 bases and the J segment 3 bases; nucleotides outside the gene matches: 2.

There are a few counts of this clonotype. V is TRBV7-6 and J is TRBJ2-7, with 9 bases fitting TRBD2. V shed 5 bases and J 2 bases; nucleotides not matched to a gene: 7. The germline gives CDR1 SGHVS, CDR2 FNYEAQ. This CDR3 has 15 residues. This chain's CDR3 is CASSTTTSGAYEQYF. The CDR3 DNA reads TGTGCCAGCAGCACAACGACTAGCGGAGCCTACGAGCAGTACTTC. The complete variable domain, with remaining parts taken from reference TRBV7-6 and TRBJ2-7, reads GAGVSQSPRYKVTKRGQDVALRCDPISGHVSLYWYRQALGQGPEFLTYFNYEAQQDKSGLPNDRFSAERPEGSISTLTIQRTEQRDSAMYRCASSTTTSGAYEQYFGPGTRLTVT.

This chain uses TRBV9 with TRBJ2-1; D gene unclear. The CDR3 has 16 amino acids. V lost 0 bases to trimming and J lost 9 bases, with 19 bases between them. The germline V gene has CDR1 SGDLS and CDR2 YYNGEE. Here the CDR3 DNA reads TGTGCCAGCAGCGTAGCTGCCGAGATTAGACTCGGTGAGCAGTTCTTC. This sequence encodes CASSVAAEIRLGEQFF. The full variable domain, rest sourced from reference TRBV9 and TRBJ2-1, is DSGVTQTPKHLITATGQRVTLRCSPRSGDLSVYWYQQSLDQGLQFLIQYYNGEERAKGNILERFSAQQFPDLHSELNLSSLELGDSALYFCASSVAAEIRLGEQFFGPGTRLTVL.

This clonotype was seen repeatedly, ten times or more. The CDR3 loop reads CASSLTGGDTEAFF. CDR3 sequence (DNA): TGCGCCAGCAGCTTAACAGGGGGCGACACTGAAGCTTTCTTT. V gene TRBV5-1 combines with J gene TRBJ1-1; 9 bases are a match to TRBD1. Germline values: CDR1 SGHRS, CDR2 YFSETQ. The CDR3 consists of 14 residues. Trimming at V came to 2 bases and at J to 3 bases, leaving 2 bases not matched to a gene.

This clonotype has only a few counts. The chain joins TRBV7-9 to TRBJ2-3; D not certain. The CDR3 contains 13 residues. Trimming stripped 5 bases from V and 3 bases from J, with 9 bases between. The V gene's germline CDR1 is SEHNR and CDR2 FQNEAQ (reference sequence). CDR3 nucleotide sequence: TGTGCCAGCAGCCGCCCAGAAACAGATACGCAGTATTTT. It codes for CASSRPETDTQYF.

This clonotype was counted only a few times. The CDR3 region has the DNA TGTGCCAGCAGTTTTGTGGGTCAGCCCCAGCATTTT. Protein: CASSFVGQPQHF. The chain has TRBV28 and TRBJ1-5, with D unresolved. From germline, CDR1 is MDHEN and CDR2 SYDVKM. V was trimmed by 3 bases and J by 6 bases, leaving 6 bases between them. This CDR3 spans 12 amino acids.

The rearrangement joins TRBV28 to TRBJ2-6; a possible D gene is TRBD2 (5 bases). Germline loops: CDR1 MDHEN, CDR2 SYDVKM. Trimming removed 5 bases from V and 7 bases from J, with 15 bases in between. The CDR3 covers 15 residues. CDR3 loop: CASSTLTGGANVLTF. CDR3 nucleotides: TGTGCCAGCAGTACGTTGACCGGAGGAGCCAACGTCCTGACTTTC.

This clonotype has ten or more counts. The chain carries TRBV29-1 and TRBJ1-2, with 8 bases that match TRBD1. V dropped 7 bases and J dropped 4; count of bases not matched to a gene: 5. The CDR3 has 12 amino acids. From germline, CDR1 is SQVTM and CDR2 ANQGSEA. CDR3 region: CSGTGTGYGYTF. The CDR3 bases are TGCAGCGGGACCGGGACAGGCTATGGCTACACCTTC.

The CDR3 is CASSASGGDTGELFF. The CDR3 nucleotides read TGTGCCAGCAGCGCAAGCGGGGGAGACACCGGGGAGCTGTTTTTT. This chain links TRBV6-4 with TRBJ2-2, with TRBD2 matching 8 bases. Unmatched junction bases numbered 6, after V lost 6 bases and J lost 3 bases. This CDR3 has 15 amino acids. The V gene's germline CDR1 is MRHNA and CDR2 SNTAGT.